This is a list of T cell receptor beta chains from one sample in a study of T cell responses to AZD1222 COVID-19 vaccine. TCRdb's table, derived via immunoSEQ multiplex PCR, lists solely in-frame clones and lacks some. The table has 90,000 to 120,000 clones, about nine tenths seen once. Sequencing used peripheral blood, obtained 28 days after the second AZD1222 dose. Every receptor here comes from an adult who received the AZD1222 COVID-19 vaccine. Both conserved end residues are part of each CDR3.

>TRBV28|TRBJ2-2
CASSVGNTGELFF
>TRBV6-5|TRBJ1-6
CASSYGDRWNSPLHF
>TRBV7-2|TRBJ2-1
CASSLATTQGVF
>TRBV27|TRBJ2-1
CATRRDRGPSSEQFF
>TRBV2|TRBJ1-1
CASSQGLNTEAFF
>TRBV6-5|TRBJ1-2
CASSPGVNYGYTF
>TRBV5-1|TRBJ2-3
CASSLGGVGTDTQYF
>TRBV5-6|TRBJ1-1
CASSLSGQGVLGTEAFF
>TRBV27|TRBJ1-5
CASSLSSANQPQHF
>TRBV7-2|TRBJ1-5
CASSPYQGRDSNQPQHF
>TRBV3-1/TRBV3-2|TRBJ1-4
CASSQDGHPSEKLFF
>TRBV4-1|TRBJ2-5
CASSQDPSGSKTQYF
>TRBV11-2|TRBJ1-1
CASSPKTGLIASRNTEAFF
>TRBV5-4|TRBJ1-1
CASSLGPYREHTEAFF
>TRBV16|TRBJ2-7
CASSQTGQGSVAYEQYF
>TRBV18|TRBJ1-2
CASSPDRVNYGYTF
>TRBV2|TRBJ2-1
CASSETSASYNEQFF
>TRBV4-2|TRBJ1-3
CASSITHPKVSGNTIYF
>TRBV28|TRBJ2-7
CASSLEGREQYF
>TRBV6-6|TRBJ2-7
CASSGLSYEQYF
>TRBV11-2|TRBJ2-7
CASSLQGYEQYF
>TRBV4-1|TRBJ2-1
CASSQEASSYNEQFF
>TRBV27|TRBJ2-5
CASSLSTTYQETQYF
>TRBV11-3|TRBJ1-4
CASSLDYGEKLFF
>TRBV25-1|TRBJ1-6
CASSEYGPSSYNSPLHF
>TRBV5-1|TRBJ2-2
CASSLKGENTGELFF
>TRBV7-9|TRBJ1-6
CASSWDSGSPLHF
>TRBV11-3|TRBJ1-4
CASSLDQDRSRGTNEKLFF
>TRBV18|TRBJ2-7
CASSPGLAGEQYF
>TRBV29-1|TRBJ2-1
CSGGWGTPGNEQFF
>TRBV29-1|TRBJ2-7
CSVVTAGGNEQYF
>TRBV6-2/TRBV6-3|TRBJ2-3
CASSEHRWPQYF
>TRBV6-5|TRBJ1-4
CASSYSTGMNEKLFF